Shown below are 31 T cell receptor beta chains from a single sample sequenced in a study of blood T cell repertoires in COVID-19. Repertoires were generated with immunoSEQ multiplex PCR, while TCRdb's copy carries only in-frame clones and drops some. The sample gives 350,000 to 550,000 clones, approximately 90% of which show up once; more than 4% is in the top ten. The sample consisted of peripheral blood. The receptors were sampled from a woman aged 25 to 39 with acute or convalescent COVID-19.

The CDR3 region has the DNA TGTGCCAGCAGCGCGACAACAGGGGTCACTGAAGCTTTCTTT. It is translated as CASSATTGVTEAFF. The chain carries TRBV9 and TRBJ1-1, with TRBD1 matching 7 bases. CDR3 length equals 14 residues. Germline V gives CDR1 SGDLS, CDR2 YYNGEE. The V gene end was trimmed by 3 bases and the J gene end by 4 bases; junction bases not matched to a gene: 6.

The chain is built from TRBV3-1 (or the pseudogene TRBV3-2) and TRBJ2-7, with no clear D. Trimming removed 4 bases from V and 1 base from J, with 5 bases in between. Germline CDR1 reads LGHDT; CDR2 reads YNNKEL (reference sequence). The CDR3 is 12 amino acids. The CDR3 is CASSLRSYEQYF. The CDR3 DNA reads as TGTGCCAGCAGCCTGCGTTCCTACGAGCAGTACTTC.

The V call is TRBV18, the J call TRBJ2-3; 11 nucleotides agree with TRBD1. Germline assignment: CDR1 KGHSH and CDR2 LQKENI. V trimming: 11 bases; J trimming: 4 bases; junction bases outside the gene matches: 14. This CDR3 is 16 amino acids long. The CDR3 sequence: CAAARTGGAKADTQYF. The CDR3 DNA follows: TGTGCCGCAGCCCGGACAGGGGGCGCCAAGGCAGATACGCAGTATTTT.

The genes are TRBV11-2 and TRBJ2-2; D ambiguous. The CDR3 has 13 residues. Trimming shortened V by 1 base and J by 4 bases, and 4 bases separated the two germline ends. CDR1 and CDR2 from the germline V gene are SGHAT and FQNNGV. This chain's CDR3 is CASSLVVTGELFF. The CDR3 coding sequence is TGTGCCAGCAGCTTAGTAGTCACCGGGGAGCTGTTTTTT. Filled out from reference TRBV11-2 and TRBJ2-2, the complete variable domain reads EAGVAQSPRYKIIEKRQSVAFWCNPISGHATLYWYQQILGQGPKLLIQFQNNGVVDDSQLPKDRFSAERLKGVDSTLKIQPAKLEDSAVYLCASSLVVTGELFFGEGSRLTVL.

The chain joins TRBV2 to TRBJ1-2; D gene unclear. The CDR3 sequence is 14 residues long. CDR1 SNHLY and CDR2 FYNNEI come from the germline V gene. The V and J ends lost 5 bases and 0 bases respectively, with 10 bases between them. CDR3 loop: CASSLQSANYGYTF. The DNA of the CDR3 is TGTGCCAGCAGTCTACAGTCCGCTAACTATGGCTACACCTTC.

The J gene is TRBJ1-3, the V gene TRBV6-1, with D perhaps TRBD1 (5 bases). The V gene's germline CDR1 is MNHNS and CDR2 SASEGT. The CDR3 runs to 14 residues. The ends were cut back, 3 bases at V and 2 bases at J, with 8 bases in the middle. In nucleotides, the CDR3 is TGTGCCAGCAGTGAGAGGACAACTGGAAACACCATATATTTT. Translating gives CASSERTTGNTIYF.

CDR3 in amino acids: CASGRVEETQYF. The CDR3 DNA is TGTGCCAGCGGGCGGGTCGAAGAGACCCAGTACTTC. The rearrangement joins TRBV2 to TRBJ2-5, with a tentative D call TRBD2 (5 bases). Between the trimmed V and J ends, which lost 8 bases and 3 bases, there was a span of 10 bases. This CDR3 comprises 12 residues. Germline CDR1 and CDR2: SNHLY and FYNNEI.

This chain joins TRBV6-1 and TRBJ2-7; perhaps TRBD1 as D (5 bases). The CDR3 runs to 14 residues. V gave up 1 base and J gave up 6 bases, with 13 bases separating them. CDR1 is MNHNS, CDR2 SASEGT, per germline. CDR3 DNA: TGTGCCAGCAGTGAAGGCAGGGTGTTACTCGAGCAGTACTTC. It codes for CASSEGRVLLEQYF.

CDR3 DNA: TGTGCCTGGAGTCCGGGGGTGAATGAGCAGTTCTTC. This sequence encodes CAWSPGVNEQFF. This chain connects TRBV30 to TRBJ2-1; D possibly corresponds to TRBD2 (6 bases). Germline V gene sequence: CDR1 GTSNPN, CDR2 SVGIG (reference sequence). This CDR3 is built from 12 residues. V lost 2 bases, J lost 7 bases, and 9 bases lay in between.

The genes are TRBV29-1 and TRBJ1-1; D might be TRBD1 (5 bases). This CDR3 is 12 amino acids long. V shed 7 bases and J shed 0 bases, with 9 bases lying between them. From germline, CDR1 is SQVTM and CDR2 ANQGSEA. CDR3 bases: TGCAGCGGGACAAAAATGAACACTGAAGCTTTCTTT. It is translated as CSGTKMNTEAFF.

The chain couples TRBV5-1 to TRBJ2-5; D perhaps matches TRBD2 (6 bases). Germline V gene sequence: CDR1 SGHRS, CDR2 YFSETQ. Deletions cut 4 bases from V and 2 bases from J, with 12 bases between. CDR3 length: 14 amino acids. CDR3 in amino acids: CASSPGGIQETQYF. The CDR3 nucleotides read TGCGCCAGCAGCCCCGGGGGAATTCAAGAGACCCAGTACTTC.

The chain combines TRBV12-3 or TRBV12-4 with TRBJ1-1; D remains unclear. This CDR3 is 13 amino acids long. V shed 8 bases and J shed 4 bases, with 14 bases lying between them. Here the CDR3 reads CASAGRYGTEAFF. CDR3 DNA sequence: TGTGCCAGCGCGGGAAGGTACGGCACTGAAGCTTTCTTT.

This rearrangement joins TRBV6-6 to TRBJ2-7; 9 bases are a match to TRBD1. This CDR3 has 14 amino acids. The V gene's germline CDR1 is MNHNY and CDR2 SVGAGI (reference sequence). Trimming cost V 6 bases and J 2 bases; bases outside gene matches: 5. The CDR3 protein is CASRNRGLAYEQYF. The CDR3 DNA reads TGTGCCAGCAGAAACAGGGGGCTAGCCTACGAGCAGTACTTC.

The CDR3 coding sequence is TGTGCCAGCAGCTTTGAGGGGAACACTGAAGCTTTCTTT. It yields the protein CASSFEGNTEAFF. This sequence joins TRBV11-2 and TRBJ1-1; no definite D call. The CDR3 loop spans 13 amino acids. Germline values: CDR1 SGHAT, CDR2 FQNNGV. V was shortened by 3 bases and J by 1 base, with 6 bases between the two germline ends.

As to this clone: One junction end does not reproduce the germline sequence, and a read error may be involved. CDR3 residues: CASRLLRGSNF. CDR3 DNA sequence: TGTGCCAGCAGGTTGTTGCGGGGGTCCAACTTC. J is TRBJ2-7 and V is TRBV27, with 7 bases that match TRBD2. The CDR3 loop spans 11 amino acids. Germline assignment: CDR1 MNHEY and CDR2 SMNVEV (reference sequence).

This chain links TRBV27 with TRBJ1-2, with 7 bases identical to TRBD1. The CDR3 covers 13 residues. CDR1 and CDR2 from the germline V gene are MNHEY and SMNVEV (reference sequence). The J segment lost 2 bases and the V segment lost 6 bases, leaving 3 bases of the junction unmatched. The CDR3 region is CASRTGQNYGYTF. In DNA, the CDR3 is TGTGCCAGCAGAACGGGACAGAACTATGGCTACACCTTC.

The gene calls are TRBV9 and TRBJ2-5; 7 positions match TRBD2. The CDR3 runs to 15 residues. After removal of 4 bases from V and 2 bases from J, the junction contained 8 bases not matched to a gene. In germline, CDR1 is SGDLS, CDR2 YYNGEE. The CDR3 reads CASSNGPGGQETQYF. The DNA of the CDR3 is TGTGCCAGCAGCAACGGACCCGGGGGGCAAGAGACCCAGTACTTC.

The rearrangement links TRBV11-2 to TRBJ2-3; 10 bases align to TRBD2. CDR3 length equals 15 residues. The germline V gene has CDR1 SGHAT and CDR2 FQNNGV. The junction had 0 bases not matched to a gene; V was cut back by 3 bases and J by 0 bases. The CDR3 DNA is TGTGCCAGCAGCTTTAGCGGGGGGAGCACAGATACGCAGTATTTT. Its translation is CASSFSGGSTDTQYF.

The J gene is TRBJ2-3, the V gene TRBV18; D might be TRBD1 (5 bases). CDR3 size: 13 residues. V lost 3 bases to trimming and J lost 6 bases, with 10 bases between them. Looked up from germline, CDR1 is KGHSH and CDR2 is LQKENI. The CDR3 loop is CASSPGLIDTQYF. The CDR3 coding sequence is TGTGCCAGCTCACCGGGGCTGATCGATACGCAGTATTTT.

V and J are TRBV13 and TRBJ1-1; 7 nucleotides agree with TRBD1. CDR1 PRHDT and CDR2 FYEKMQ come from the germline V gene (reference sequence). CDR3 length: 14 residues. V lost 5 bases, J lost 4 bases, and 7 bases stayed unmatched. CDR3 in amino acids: CASSRDRDRTEAFF. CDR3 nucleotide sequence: TGTGCCAGCAGCAGAGACAGGGATCGCACTGAAGCTTTCTTT.

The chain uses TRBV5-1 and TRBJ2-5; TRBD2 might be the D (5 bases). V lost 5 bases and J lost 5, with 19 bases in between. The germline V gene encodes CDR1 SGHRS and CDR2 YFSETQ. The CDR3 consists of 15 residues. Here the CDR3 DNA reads TGCGCCAGCAGGTTTTGGTCTAGCAGTACGGAGACCCAGTACTTC. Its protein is CASRFWSSSTETQYF. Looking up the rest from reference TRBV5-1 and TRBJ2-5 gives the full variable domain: KAGVTQTPRYLIKTRGQQVTLSCSPISGHRSVSWYQQTPGQGLQFLFEYFSETQRNKGNFPGRFSGRQFSNSRSEMNVSTLELGDSALYLCASRFWSSSTETQYFGPGTRLLVL.

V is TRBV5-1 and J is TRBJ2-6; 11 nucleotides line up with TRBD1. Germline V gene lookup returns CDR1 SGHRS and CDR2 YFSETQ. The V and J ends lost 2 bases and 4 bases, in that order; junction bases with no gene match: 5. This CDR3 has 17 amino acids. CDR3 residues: CASSFWDRGSGANVLTF. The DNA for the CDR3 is TGCGCCAGCAGCTTCTGGGACAGGGGGTCCGGGGCCAACGTCCTGACTTTC.

The CDR3: CAISDYGGGAMIDNEQFF. CDR3 nucleotides: TGTGCCATCAGTGATTATGGCGGGGGGGCCATGATCGACAATGAGCAGTTCTTC. This chain joins TRBV10-3 and TRBJ2-1; 9 bases align to TRBD2. The CDR3 is 18 amino acids. The V and J ends lost 3 bases and 5 bases, in that order; junction bases with no gene match: 14. Germline V lookup: CDR1 ENHRY, CDR2 SYGVKD.

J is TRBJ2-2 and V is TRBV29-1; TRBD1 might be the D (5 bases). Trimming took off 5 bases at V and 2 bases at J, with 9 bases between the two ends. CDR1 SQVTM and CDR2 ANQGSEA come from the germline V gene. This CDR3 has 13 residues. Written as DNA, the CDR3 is TGCAGCGTTCGACAGACCAACACCGGGGAGCTGTTTTTT. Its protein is CSVRQTNTGELFF.

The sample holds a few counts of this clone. In DNA, the CDR3 is TGTGCCTCAGGGGGGACCGACACCGGGGAGCTGTTTTTT. This translates into CASGGTDTGELFF. This chain connects TRBV24-1 to TRBJ2-2; D is possibly TRBD1 (7 bases). This CDR3 has 13 amino acids. In germline, CDR1 is KGHDR, CDR2 SFDVKD. Trimming stripped 12 bases from V and 3 bases from J, with 13 bases between.

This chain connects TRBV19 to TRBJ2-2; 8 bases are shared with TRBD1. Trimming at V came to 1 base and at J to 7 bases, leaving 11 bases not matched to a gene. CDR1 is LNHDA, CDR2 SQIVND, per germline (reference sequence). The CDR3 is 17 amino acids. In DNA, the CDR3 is TGTGCCAGTAGTATAGCCCTGGGGACAGGTTCTAGCGGGGAGCTGTTTTTT. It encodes CASSIALGTGSSGELFF.

CDR3 bases: TGCGCCAGCAGGCCGAGGGGGCTAACCCCCTACGAGCAGTACTTC. It translates to CASRPRGLTPYEQYF. The chain uses TRBV10-1 and TRBJ2-7; 7 bases map to TRBD1. The CDR3 contains 15 residues. CDR1 WNHNN and CDR2 SYGVQD come from the germline V gene (reference sequence). V lost 6 bases, J lost 2 bases, and 10 bases stayed unmatched.

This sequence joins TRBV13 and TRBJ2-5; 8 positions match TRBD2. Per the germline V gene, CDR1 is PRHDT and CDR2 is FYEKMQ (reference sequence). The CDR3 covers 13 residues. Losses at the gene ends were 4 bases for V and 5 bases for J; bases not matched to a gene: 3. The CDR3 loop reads CASSSSSGETQYF. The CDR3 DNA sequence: TGTGCCAGCAGCTCATCTAGCGGGGAGACCCAGTACTTC.

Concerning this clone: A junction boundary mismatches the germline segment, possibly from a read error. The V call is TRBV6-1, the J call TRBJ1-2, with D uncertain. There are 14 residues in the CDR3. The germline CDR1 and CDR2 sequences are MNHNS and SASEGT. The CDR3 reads CASSDRNPDYDYTF. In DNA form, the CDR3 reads TGTGCCAGCAGTGACCGGAACCCAGACTATGACTACACCTTC.

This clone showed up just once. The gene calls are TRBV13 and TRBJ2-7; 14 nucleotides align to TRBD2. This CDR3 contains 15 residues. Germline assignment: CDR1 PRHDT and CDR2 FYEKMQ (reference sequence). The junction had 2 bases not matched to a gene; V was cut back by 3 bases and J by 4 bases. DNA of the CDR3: TGTGCCAGCAGCTTCCGGACTAGCGGGAGGTACGAGCAGTACTTC. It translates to CASSFRTSGRYEQYF.

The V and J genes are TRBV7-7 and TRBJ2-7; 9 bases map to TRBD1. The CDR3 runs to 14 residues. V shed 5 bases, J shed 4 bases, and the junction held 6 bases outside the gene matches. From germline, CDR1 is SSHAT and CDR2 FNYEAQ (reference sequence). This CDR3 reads CASSPGTGRYEQYF. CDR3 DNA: TGTGCCAGCAGCCCCGGGACAGGGAGATACGAGCAGTACTTC.